This T cell receptor beta chain was retrieved from a study of identical twins' blood T cells. On the study more broadly: Roughly 50 million reads covered roughly six alpha-chain and roughly six beta-chain libraries.

Donors were six healthy women in three monozygous twin pairs. The V gene's germline CDR1 is DFQATT and CDR2 SNEGSKA (reference sequence). The germline V and J ends were trimmed by 0 bases and 5 bases, with 13 bases remaining between them. The CDR3 sequence is 14 residues long. TCRdb re-derived calls from the 5' RACE reads in MiXCR, one entry per CDR3 protein. Of 350,000 to 400,000 distinct CDR3 sequences listed, roughly 28% are singletons. The V call is TRBV20-1, the J call TRBJ1-2; D gene uncertain. The TCR was taken from a woman aged 18-49 years in good health. The sample consisted of PBMCs. This CDR3 is CSARDTPGEYGYTF. The CDR3 DNA reads TGCAGTGCTAGAGATACGCCTGGGGAATATGGCTACACCTTC.